This entry describes one T cell receptor (beta chain). The sequence runs out 3 residues before the end of the CDR3; the remainder is reconstructed from the germline J gene. CDR1 is KGHSH and CDR2 is LQKENI in the germline V gene. Trimming stripped 5 bases from V and 7 bases from J, with 18 bases between. The CDR3 contains 15 residues. TCRdb keeps only in-frame clones here, not all; method: immunoSEQ multiplex PCR. Its table lists around 37,000 clones. The sample originates from a study of T cells in women clearing cervical HPV infection. The receptor was derived from a woman between 18 and 70 years old with a cervical HPV16 infection that either progressed to CIN3+ or cleared (not recorded which). The gene calls are TRBV18 and TRBJ2-1, with D possibly TRBD1 on 5 matching bases. The sample consisted of blood buffy coat. CDR3 sequence reads: CASSARTRQTNEQFF. Incomplete CDR3 DNA: TGTGCCAGCTCAGCCCGCACCCGACAGACAAATGAG. The full variable domain, its missing parts supplied by reference TRBV18 and TRBJ2-1, is NAGVMQNPRHLVRRRGQEARLRCSPMKGHSHVYWYRQLPEEGLKFMVYLQKENIIDESGMPKERFSAEFPKEGPSILRIQQVVRGDSAAYFCASSARTRQTNEQFFGPGTRLTVL.